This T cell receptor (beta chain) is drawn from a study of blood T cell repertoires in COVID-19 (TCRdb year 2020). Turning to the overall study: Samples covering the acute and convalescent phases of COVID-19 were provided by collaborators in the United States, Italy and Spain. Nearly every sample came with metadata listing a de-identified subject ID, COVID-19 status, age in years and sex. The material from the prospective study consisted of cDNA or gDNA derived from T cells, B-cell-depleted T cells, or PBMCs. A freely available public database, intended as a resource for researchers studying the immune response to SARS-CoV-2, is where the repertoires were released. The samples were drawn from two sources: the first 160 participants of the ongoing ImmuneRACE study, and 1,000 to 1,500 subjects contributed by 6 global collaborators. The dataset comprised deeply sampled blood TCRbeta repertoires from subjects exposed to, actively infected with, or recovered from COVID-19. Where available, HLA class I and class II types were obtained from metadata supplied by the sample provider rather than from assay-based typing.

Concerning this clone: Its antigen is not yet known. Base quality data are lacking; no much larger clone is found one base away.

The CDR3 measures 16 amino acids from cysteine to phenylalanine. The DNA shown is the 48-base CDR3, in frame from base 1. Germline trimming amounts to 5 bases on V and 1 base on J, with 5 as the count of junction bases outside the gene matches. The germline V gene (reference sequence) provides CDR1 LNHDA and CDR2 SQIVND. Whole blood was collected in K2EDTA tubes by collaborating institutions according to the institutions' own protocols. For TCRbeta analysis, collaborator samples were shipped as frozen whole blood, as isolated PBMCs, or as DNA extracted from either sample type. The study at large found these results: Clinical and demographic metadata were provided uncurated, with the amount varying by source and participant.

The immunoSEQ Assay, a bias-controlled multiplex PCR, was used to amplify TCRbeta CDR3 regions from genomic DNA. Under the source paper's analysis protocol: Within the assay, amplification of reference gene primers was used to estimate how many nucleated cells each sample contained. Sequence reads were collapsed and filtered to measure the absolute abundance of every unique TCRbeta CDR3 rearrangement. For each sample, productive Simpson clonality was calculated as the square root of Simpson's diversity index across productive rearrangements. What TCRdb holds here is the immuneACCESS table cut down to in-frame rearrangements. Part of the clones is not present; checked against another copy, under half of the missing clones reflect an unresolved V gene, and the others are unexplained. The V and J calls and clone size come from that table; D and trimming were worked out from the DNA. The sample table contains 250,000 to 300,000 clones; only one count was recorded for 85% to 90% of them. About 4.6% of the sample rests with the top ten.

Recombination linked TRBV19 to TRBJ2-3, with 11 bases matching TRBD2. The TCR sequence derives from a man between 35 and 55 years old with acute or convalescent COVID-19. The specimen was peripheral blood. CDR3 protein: CASSSRLAGRTDTQYF. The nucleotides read TGTGCCAGTAGTTCCCGACTAGCGGGACGCACAGATACGCAGTATTTT.